The subject of this entry is one TCR delta chain. A read error may be the cause here, since a much bigger clone is one base away. TCRdb reran clone calling via CATT on the reads. The profile shows about 5,600 delta-chain clones, about 15% of them singletons. The germline gives CDR1 TVYSNPD, CDR2 GDNSRS (reference sequence). This CDR3 is built from 13 residues. The data belong to a study of gamma-delta chains in newborns, infants, children. Background on the study: Polyclonal expansion of innate γδ T cells after birth follows microbial exposure.

The chain has TRDV3 and TRDJ2; TRDD3 matches at 7 bases. The clonotype was recovered from a child who was a newborn, infant or young child, either healthy, febrile or measles-vaccinated (not recorded which). Sequences were derived from blood, sampled at baseline. As DNA, the CDR3 is TGTGCCTCATCTGGGGGGCAGACAGCACAACCCTTCTTT. Translating it yields CASSGGQTAQPFF. The variable domain in full, with the rest retrieved from reference TRDV3 and TRDJ2, is CDKVTQSSPDQTVASGSEVVLLCTYDTVYSNPDLFWYRIRPDYSFQFVFYGDNSRSEGADFTQGRFSVKHILTQKAFHLVISPVRTEDSATYYCASSGGQTAQPFFGKGTQLIVEP.